A single sample is the source of the 30 T cell receptor beta chains below, sequenced in a study of blood T cells in healthy people across ages (dated by TCRdb to about 2015). Library method: 5' RACE. Data came from an Illumina HiSeq 2500. A second PCR of roughly 6 to 11 cycles was performed with a sample-barcoded 5' primer and a J-beta primer mix. The public sequencing data were trimmed at Q25 with fastp and processed into clonotypes with MiXCR by TCRdb, which kept only in-frame beta chains. CDR3 protein duplicates are merged, each entry listing the most common genes and DNA. The sample table holds 650,000 to 1,000,000 distinct CDR3 sequences, of which around 36% were seen once. The ten biggest clones cover 10% to 15% of the sample. What was sequenced was blood. Receptor source: a man between 18 and 29 years old in good health.

Concerning this clonotype: The junction shows a germline mismatch at one end, possibly a read error. The gene calls are TRBV13 and TRBJ1-2, with D tentatively TRBD1 (5 bases). The CDR3 loop spans 17 amino acids. Germline CDR1 reads PRHDT; CDR2 reads FYEKMQ (reference sequence). The CDR3 loop is CASSPEGLGSVNYGHTF. CDR3 DNA sequence: TGTGCCAGCAGCCCAGAGGGGCTGGGCAGCGTTAACTATGGCCACACCTTC.

This clonotype was observed at least ten times. The rearrangement links TRBV4-2 to TRBJ2-7; either TRBD1 or TRBD2 may supply D (6 bases each). The ends were cut back, 5 bases at V and 1 base at J, with 12 bases in the middle. This CDR3 is built from 14 residues. CDR1 is LGHNA, CDR2 YNFKEQ, per germline. CDR3 nucleotides: TGTGCCAGCAGCGCGGGACAAAGGTCCTACGAGCAGTACTTC. It yields the protein CASSAGQRSYEQYF.

The chain recombines TRBV12-3 or TRBV12-4 with TRBJ2-1; D gene ambiguous. This CDR3 region has 16 residues. V was shortened by 2 bases and J by 9 bases, with 20 bases between the two germline ends. The CDR3 is CASSLRGGSPFGEQFF. The CDR3 DNA reads TGTGCCAGCAGTTTAAGAGGCGGATCCCCGTTCGGTGAGCAGTTCTTC.

The chain couples TRBV4-3 to TRBJ2-7; D uncertain. In germline, CDR1 is LGHNA, CDR2 YSLEER. The CDR3 sequence is 13 residues long. The V gene lost 3 bases and the J gene lost 2 bases, with 8 bases spanning the gap. CDR3 nucleotide sequence: TGCGCCAGCAGCCACAGTGATACCTACGAGCAGTACTTC. Its translation: CASSHSDTYEQYF.

The chain carries TRBV11-2 and TRBJ1-3; tentatively, D is TRBD1 (5 bases). There are 11 residues in the CDR3. Germline V gene lookup returns CDR1 SGHAT and CDR2 FQNNGV. Trimming removed 10 bases at V and 10 bases at J, with 14 bases between. For the CDR3, the DNA is TGTGCCACACAGGCACTTAGTACCATATATTTT. This translates into CATQALSTIYF. The full variable domain, with the rest looked up from reference TRBV11-2 and TRBJ1-3, is EAGVAQSPRYKIIEKRQSVAFWCNPISGHATLYWYQQILGQGPKLLIQFQNNGVVDDSQLPKDRFSAERLKGVDSTLKIQPAKLEDSAVYLCATQALSTIYFGEGSWLTVV.

The J gene is TRBJ2-3, the V gene TRBV6-2 or TRBV6-3; the D gene is possibly TRBD1 (5 bases). The germline V and J ends were trimmed by 4 bases and 2 bases, with 10 bases remaining between them. Germline-derived CDR1 and CDR2 are MNHEY and SVGEGT. The CDR3 is 14 residues long. The CDR3 region has the DNA TGTGCCAGCAGTTGGGCAGGGAACACAGATACGCAGTATTTT. This encodes CASSWAGNTDTQYF.

The J gene is TRBJ1-1, the V gene TRBV7-8, with TRBD1 identical over 7 bases. J gave up 12 bases and V 5 bases, and 12 bases lay outside the gene matches. The CDR3 runs to 13 residues. Looked up from germline, CDR1 is SGHVS and CDR2 is FQNEAQ. The CDR3 spells CASSKTGQPETFF. The CDR3 nucleotides read TGTGCCAGCAGCAAGACGGGACAGCCAGAAACTTTCTTT.

In the case of this clonotype: Given a much more abundant clone one base away, this may be a read error. The chain uses TRBV20-1 and TRBJ1-1; the D is unclear. The CDR3 length is 14 residues. Germline CDR1 is DFQATT and CDR2 is SNEGSKA (reference sequence). V was pared by 1 base and J by 4 bases, with 13 bases between. DNA of the CDR3: TGCAGTGCTAGAGTCGACACAAGGAGCACTGAAGCTTTCTTT. Its translation: CSARVDTRSTEAFF.

The chain carries TRBV5-1 and TRBJ2-7, with unresolved D. TRBJ2-5 explains the end of the DNA better; the J call may be wrong. This CDR3 region has 14 residues. The germline gives CDR1 SGHRS, CDR2 YFSETQ. CDR3 residues: CASSLGVVGETQYF. The CDR3 nucleotides are TGCGCCAGCAGCTTGGGGGTGGTAGGAGAGACCCAGTACTTC.

The V call is TRBV10-3, the J call TRBJ1-1; D uncertain. V was clipped by 6 bases and J by 0 bases, with 8 bases between them. The CDR3 is 13 residues long. CDR1 and CDR2 from the germline V gene are ENHRY and SYGVKD. The CDR3 DNA sequence: TGTGCCATCAGGAACCCAGTGAACACTGAAGCTTTCTTT. This codes for CAIRNPVNTEAFF.

The gene calls are TRBV6-6 and TRBJ2-7; possible D gene TRBD1, 5 bases. V was trimmed by 0 bases and J by 7 bases, leaving 16 bases between them. CDR3 length: 15 amino acids. The V gene's germline CDR1 is MNHNY and CDR2 SVGAGI (reference sequence). The CDR3 DNA is TGTGCCAGCAGTTACTCCAGGGAATCCTACAATGAGCAGTACTTC. It specifies CASSYSRESYNEQYF.

V is TRBV7-2 and J is TRBJ2-2, with 8 bases lining up with TRBD2. The CDR3 contains 14 residues. Germline assignment: CDR1 SGHTA and CDR2 FQGNSA. After removal of 5 bases from V and 3 bases from J, the junction contained 2 bases not matched to a gene. The CDR3, as DNA: TGTGCCAGCAGCCCCGGGGGGGACACCGGGGAGCTGTTTTTT. The encoded protein is CASSPGGDTGELFF.

The chain recombines TRBV12-3 or TRBV12-4 with TRBJ1-1; 9 bases agree with TRBD1. V shed 6 bases and J 5 bases; nucleotides not matched to a gene: 1. The CDR3 runs to 12 residues. CDR3 region: CASRGQGTEAFF. CDR3 DNA sequence: TGTGCCAGCAGGGGACAGGGAACTGAAGCTTTCTTT.

Concerning this clonotype itself: A much larger clone differs from this one at a single base, so this may be a read error. This chain joins TRBV5-1 and TRBJ2-1; the D gene could be TRBD1 or TRBD2 (5 bases each). The CDR3 length is 15 residues. V lost 0 bases to trimming and J lost 3 bases, with 10 bases between them. Germline CDR1 SGHRS, CDR2 YFSETQ. CDR3 DNA: TGCGCCAGCAGCTTGGAGGGACGGGGCTACAATGAGCAGTTCTTC. As protein: CASSLEGRGYNEQFF.

There are many counts of this clonotype. The rearrangement links TRBV24-1 to TRBJ2-1; the match to TRBD2 covers 7 bases. Germline assignment: CDR1 KGHDR and CDR2 SFDVKD. V shed 8 bases and J 5 bases; nucleotides not matched to a gene: 14. The CDR3 totals 16 residues. The CDR3 protein is CATNRIPGLSDNEQFF. The CDR3 DNA follows: TGTGCCACCAATCGAATCCCGGGACTAAGTGACAATGAGCAGTTCTTC.

In the case of this clonotype: A single base separates this from a much larger clone, so it may be a read error. The chain carries TRBV6-5 and TRBJ1-2; D might be TRBD1 (5 bases). Germline assignment: CDR1 MNHEY and CDR2 SVGAGI. CDR3 size: 15 residues. The CDR3 reads CVSSSGVGIDYGYTF. CDR3 DNA: TGTGTCAGCAGTTCGGGGGTCGGGATCGACTATGGCTACACCTTC.

V usage is TRBV28 and J usage is TRBJ2-2, with 7 positions matching TRBD1. V trimming: 7 bases; J trimming: 6 bases; junction bases outside the gene matches: 8. The CDR3 is made up of 14 amino acids. CDR1 is MDHEN, CDR2 SYDVKM, per germline. Here the CDR3 DNA reads TGTGCCAGCACCAAGACAGGGCTTGCCGGGGAGCTGTTTTTT. Its protein is CASTKTGLAGELFF.

This chain connects TRBV7-2 to TRBJ2-7, with D unresolved. The CDR3 has 11 residues. V was clipped by 4 bases and J by 7 bases, with 8 bases between them. The germline V gene has CDR1 SGHTA and CDR2 FQGNSA. The CDR3 DNA sequence: TGTGCCAGCAGCTCCAAATGGGAGCAGTACTTC. Its protein product is CASSSKWEQYF. The whole variable domain, filled in from reference TRBV7-2 and TRBJ2-7, reads GAGVSQSPSNKVTEKGKDVELRCDPISGHTALYWYRQSLGQGLEFLIYFQGNSAPDKSGLPSDRFSAERTGGSVSTLTIQRTQQEDSAVYLCASSSKWEQYFGPGTRLTVT.

The rearrangement uses TRBV6-6 and TRBJ1-4, with a tentative D call TRBD1 (5 bases). This CDR3 has 16 amino acids. Germline lookup yields CDR1 MNHNY and CDR2 SVGAGI (reference sequence). Trimming cost V 2 bases and J 3 bases, with 13 bases left between them. CDR3 nucleotide sequence: TGTGCCAGCAGTTACCCGTCCCCGGGGGCTAATGAAAAACTGTTTTTT. Translating gives CASSYPSPGANEKLFF.

A few counts support this clonotype. This chain links TRBV6-1 with TRBJ1-6; D may be TRBD1 (5 bases). The V end lost 7 bases, the J end lost 4 bases, and 17 bases lay between the germline ends. This CDR3 comprises 16 residues. Germline V lookup: CDR1 MNHNS, CDR2 SASEGT. The CDR3 sequence: CASTRTFSPYNSPLHF. CDR3 coding DNA: TGTGCCAGCACCCGGACATTCAGCCCGTATAATTCACCCCTCCACTTT.

A word on this clonotype: Its ends do not fully match the called genes, so a read error is possible. This sequence joins TRBV7-7 and TRBJ2-3, with D possibly TRBD2 on 7 matching bases. This CDR3 comprises 17 residues. In germline, CDR1 is SSHAT, CDR2 FNYEAQ (reference sequence). The CDR3: CASSPWIGGRDTDTQYF. DNA of the CDR3: TGTGCTAGCAGCCCGTGGATCGGGGGGCGGGACACAGATACGCAGTATTTT.

This clonotype was counted only a few times. The chain uses TRBV20-1 and TRBJ2-5, with 10 bases matching TRBD2. The V and J ends lost 6 bases and 11 bases, in that order; junction bases with no gene match: 15. The CDR3 covers 14 residues. Germline loops: CDR1 DFQATT, CDR2 SNEGSKA (reference sequence). DNA for the CDR3: TGCAGTGCCGTAGGGACTAGCGTTTCTGATGAGCAGTACTTC. Protein: CSAVGTSVSDEQYF.

The chain uses TRBV24-1 and TRBJ2-6, with D perhaps being TRBD1 or TRBD2 (6 bases each). Per the germline V gene, CDR1 is KGHDR and CDR2 is SFDVKD. Deletions cut 4 bases from V and 1 base from J, with 19 bases between. CDR3 length: 19 amino acids. This CDR3 reads CATSDPRGDSRSGANVLTF. The CDR3 DNA reads TGTGCCACCAGTGACCCGAGGGGGGATTCCCGGTCTGGGGCCAACGTCCTGACTTTC.

The chain links TRBV12-3 or TRBV12-4 to TRBJ2-5; 7 bases align to TRBD2. There are 15 residues in the CDR3. V trimming: 5 bases; J trimming: 2 bases; junction bases outside the gene matches: 8. This CDR3 reads CASSRVTGGQETQYF. The DNA for the CDR3 is TGTGCCAGCAGTCGGGTCACGGGGGGTCAAGAGACCCAGTACTTC.

The sample holds a few counts of this clonotype. The CDR3 sequence: CASSYPWTGGDTEAFF. CDR3 nucleotide sequence: TGTGCCAGCAGTTACCCCTGGACAGGAGGGGACACTGAAGCTTTCTTT. The chain uses TRBV6-2 or TRBV6-3 and TRBJ1-1, with 7 bases matching TRBD1. Per the germline V gene, CDR1 is MNHEY and CDR2 is SVGEGT. The CDR3 extends over 16 amino acids. After removal of 2 bases from V and 3 bases from J, the junction contained 9 bases not matched to a gene.

This clonotype was found a few times. The CDR3 spells CAISWEWGTEAFF. The DNA for the CDR3 is TGTGCCATCAGTTGGGAGTGGGGGACTGAAGCTTTCTTT. V is TRBV10-3 and J is TRBJ1-1; D may be TRBD1 (5 bases). The CDR3 is 13 residues long. The V gene lost 5 bases and the J gene lost 5 bases, with 12 bases spanning the gap. CDR1 is ENHRY, CDR2 SYGVKD, per germline.

This clonotype was counted a few times. V gene TRBV20-1 combines with J gene TRBJ2-1; TRBD2 matches at 8 bases. The germline V gene has CDR1 DFQATT and CDR2 SNEGSKA (reference sequence). With V trimmed by 5 bases and J by 5 bases, 8 bases remained unmatched. There are 14 residues in the CDR3. CDR3 nucleotide sequence: TGCAGTGCTTCGAGCGGGGGACTCGACAATGAGCAGTTCTTC. Protein product: CSASSGGLDNEQFF.

The V gene is TRBV7-9, the J gene TRBJ2-3, with D tentatively TRBD1 or TRBD2 (5 bases each). Germline CDR1 reads SEHNR; CDR2 reads FQNEAQ (reference sequence). The CDR3 is 14 residues long. V lost 7 bases, J lost 5 bases, and 16 bases lay in between. CDR3 nucleotides: TGTGCCAGCACCATTGGGGGAGACGTAGATACGCAGTATTTT. It yields the protein CASTIGGDVDTQYF.

In its sample, this clonotype was seen many times. The J gene is TRBJ2-4, the V gene TRBV15, with D unclear. The CDR3 runs to 20 residues. Germline V gene data show CDR1 as LNHNV and CDR2 as YYDKDF (reference sequence). With 0 bases removed from V and 1 base from J, the gap between germline ends came to 22 bases. The CDR3 nucleotides read TGTGCCACCAGCAGAGATCCATTTTCGCCAGTGGGTATGGCCAAAAACATTCAGTACTTC. Encoded protein: CATSRDPFSPVGMAKNIQYF.

In its sample, this clonotype was seen a few times. A much bigger clone sits one base away, suggesting this may be a read error. The chain has TRBV20-1 and TRBJ1-6, with D hard to call. The germline V gene encodes CDR1 DFQATT and CDR2 SNEGSKA (reference sequence). The CDR3 has 14 residues. The CDR3 spells CSASNGLVNSPPHF. For the CDR3, the DNA is TGCAGTGCTAGTAACGGACTCGTGAATTCACCCCCCCACTTT.